Presented here are 20 T cell receptor beta chains from one specimen sequenced in a study of T cells in Graves' hyperthyroidism and ophthalmopathy. Using RNA transcripts as the source, TCR beta CDR3 regions were amplified. During a first-round RT-PCR of the TCR CDR3, the HTBI primer set was used. TCRdb independently ran MiXCR on the multiplex PCR reads; one entry per CDR3 protein. The sample has under 350,000 distinct CDR3 sequences, 21% seen once. The source material was blood. These receptors all stem from a woman aged 45-60 years with Graves' hyperthyroidism.

This sequence joins TRBV6-1 and TRBJ2-6; D gene ambiguous. Trimming removed 6 bases at V and 0 bases at J, with 6 bases between. Germline lookup yields CDR1 MNHNS and CDR2 SASEGT. The CDR3 contains 14 residues. The DNA for the CDR3 is TGTGCCAGCAGCGCCCACTCTGGGGCCAACGTCCTGACTTTC. Translation: CASSAHSGANVLTF.

This sequence joins TRBV9 and TRBJ1-1; D is unresolved. CDR1 SGDLS and CDR2 YYNGEE come from the germline V gene. V was shortened by 0 bases and J by 4 bases, with 10 bases between the two germline ends. The length of the CDR3 is 14 residues. The CDR3 nucleotides read TGTGCCAGCAGCGTAGGAGAGGTTACCACTGAAGCTTTCTTT. Its translation is CASSVGEVTTEAFF.

This clonotype came up many times. V usage is TRBV24-1 and J usage is TRBJ2-2, with 11 bases matching TRBD2. Germline trimming cut 6 bases from V and 5 bases from J; bases unmatched to any gene: 4. This CDR3 is 15 amino acids long. Germline values: CDR1 KGHDR, CDR2 SFDVKD. The CDR3 bases are TGTGCCACCAGTATTCTAGCGGGGGGAACCGGGGAGCTGTTTTTT. Translating gives CATSILAGGTGELFF.

This clonotype has a count of ten or more. The chain recombines TRBV7-2 with TRBJ1-2; 9 bases align to TRBD1. The CDR3 runs 14 residues. Looked up from germline, CDR1 is SGHTA and CDR2 is FQGNSA. Germline trimming cut 0 bases from V and 8 bases from J; bases unmatched to any gene: 4. DNA for the CDR3: TGTGCCAGCAGCTTAGCCCACAGGGGGCTCGGCTACACCTTC. This codes for CASSLAHRGLGYTF. The entire variable domain, with the rest obtained from reference TRBV7-2 and TRBJ1-2, is as follows: GAGVSQSPSNKVTEKGKDVELRCDPISGHTALYWYRQSLGQGLEFLIYFQGNSAPDKSGLPSDRFSAERTGGSVSTLTIQRTQQEDSAVYLCASSLAHRGLGYTFGSGTRLTVV.

This clonotype came up many times. V and J are TRBV28 and TRBJ2-7, with D perhaps TRBD1 (6 bases). Germline V lookup: CDR1 MDHEN, CDR2 SYDVKM. Trimming pared 7 bases from V and 2 bases from J, leaving 6 bases between. This CDR3 is built from 11 residues. The CDR3 DNA reads as TGTGCCAGCACAGGGGCCTACGAGCAGTACTTC. Translation: CASTGAYEQYF.

At least ten counts were recorded for this clonotype. This rearrangement joins TRBV5-1 to TRBJ2-7, with 10 bases fitting TRBD1. CDR3 length equals 15 residues. The germline V gene encodes CDR1 SGHRS and CDR2 YFSETQ. Trimming cost V 2 bases and J 3 bases; bases outside gene matches: 5. CDR3 DNA: TGCGCCAGCAGCTTAAGGACAGGGGGGAACTACGAGCAGTACTTC. Amino acids: CASSLRTGGNYEQYF.

This clonotype was observed many times. This rearrangement joins TRBV7-2 to TRBJ1-2; TRBD1 agrees at 9 bases. CDR3 size: 13 residues. V gave up 5 bases and J gave up 8 bases; unmatched junction bases: 6. CDR1 SGHTA and CDR2 FQGNSA come from the germline V gene. The CDR3 DNA reads TGTGCCAGCAGCCCTACAGGGGGCGCAGGCTACACCTTC. Translating gives CASSPTGGAGYTF.

V gene TRBV18 combines with J gene TRBJ1-4; 8 bases line up with TRBD1. V gave up 8 bases and J gave up 8 bases; unmatched junction bases: 10. Germline CDR1 is KGHSH and CDR2 is LQKENI. The CDR3 has 14 residues. In DNA, the CDR3 is TGTGCCAGCCGGCCGGACAGGGCGGGGGAAAAACTGTTTTTT. Translated, it gives CASRPDRAGEKLFF.

There are many counts of this clonotype. J is TRBJ1-5 and V is TRBV20-1, with TRBD1 identical over 8 bases. Germline V CDR1 and CDR2: DFQATT, SNEGSKA (reference sequence). J was trimmed by 3 bases and V by 6 bases; bases with no gene match: 13. This CDR3 has 16 residues. CDR3 sequence reads: CSATRRQGRNNQPQHF. The CDR3 DNA is TGCAGTGCCACCCGACGACAGGGGAGGAACAATCAGCCCCAGCATTTT.

The chain employs TRBV20-1 and TRBJ1-4; maybe TRBD1 (5 bases). Between the trimmed V and J ends, which lost 3 bases and 3 bases, there was a span of 8 bases. Germline CDR1 is DFQATT and CDR2 is SNEGSKA (reference sequence). The CDR3 runs 13 residues. CDR3: CSARGLANEKLFF. CDR3 DNA: TGCAGTGCTAGGGGGCTGGCTAATGAAAAACTGTTTTTT.

This clonotype was counted only a few times. The chain combines TRBV12-3 or TRBV12-4 with TRBJ2-1, with D tentatively TRBD2 (5 bases). The CDR3 loop spans 15 amino acids. V gave up 5 bases and J gave up 9 bases, with 20 bases separating them. CDR3 nucleotide sequence: TGTGCCAGCAGTGTTGGGGTTGGACTTGCGGGTGAGCAGTTCTTC. Translation gives CASSVGVGLAGEQFF.

This clonotype was counted many times. This chain joins TRBV5-1 and TRBJ2-4; D possibly corresponds to TRBD1 (6 bases). Per germline, CDR1 SGHRS and CDR2 YFSETQ. The CDR3 extends over 16 amino acids. V dropped 0 bases and J dropped 8 bases, with 18 bases sitting between them. CDR3 sequence (DNA): TGCGCCAGCAGCTTGGGCCAACAGGGAAGAGAACACATTCAGTACTTC. It encodes CASSLGQQGREHIQYF. Variable domain in full (rest from reference TRBV5-1 and TRBJ2-4): KAGVTQTPRYLIKTRGQQVTLSCSPISGHRSVSWYQQTPGQGLQFLFEYFSETQRNKGNFPGRFSGRQFSNSRSEMNVSTLELGDSALYLCASSLGQQGREHIQYFGAGTRLSVL.

The V and J genes are TRBV20-1 and TRBJ1-5; TRBD1 might be the D (6 bases). CDR3 length: 14 amino acids. V was shortened by 1 base and J by 4 bases, with 11 bases between the two germline ends. Germline values: CDR1 DFQATT, CDR2 SNEGSKA (reference sequence). The CDR3 bases are TGCAGTGCTAGAGGGACAGCGAAAAATCAGCCCCAGCATTTT. It codes for CSARGTAKNQPQHF.

This clonotype was seen at least ten times. The chain couples TRBV11-2 to TRBJ2-7; D remains unclear. V lost 1 base, J lost 3 bases, and 13 bases lay in between. Germline V gene sequence: CDR1 SGHAT, CDR2 FQNNGV. The CDR3 loop spans 15 amino acids. CDR3 protein: CASSLAPGPDYEQYF. CDR3 DNA sequence: TGTGCCAGCAGCTTAGCTCCCGGTCCCGACTACGAGCAGTACTTC.

This clonotype was seen many times. The V and J genes are TRBV18 and TRBJ1-1; 9 nucleotides agree with TRBD1. V dropped 3 bases and J dropped 4; count of bases not matched to a gene: 12. This CDR3 is 17 amino acids long. The germline V gene encodes CDR1 KGHSH and CDR2 LQKENI. The chain's CDR3 is CASSPQGTGWSGTEAFF. The CDR3 nucleotides read TGTGCCAGCTCACCTCAGGGGACAGGGTGGTCAGGCACTGAAGCTTTCTTT.

This clonotype was counted at least ten times. The chain recombines TRBV27 with TRBJ2-5, with D hard to call. Trimming stripped 5 bases from V and 2 bases from J, with 9 bases between. Germline CDR1 reads MNHEY; CDR2 reads SMNVEV (reference sequence). The length of the CDR3 is 13 residues. The CDR3, as DNA: TGTGCCAGCAGTGTGACAAGGCAAGAGACCCAGTACTTC. This sequence encodes CASSVTRQETQYF.

This clonotype was picked up many times. J is TRBJ1-3 and V is TRBV5-1, with 7 nucleotides matching TRBD1. Germline values: CDR1 SGHRS, CDR2 YFSETQ. The CDR3 totals 17 residues. Trimming at V came to 3 bases and at J to 0 bases, leaving 9 bases not matched to a gene. Here the CDR3 reads CASSSKQGPNSGNTIYF. The CDR3 bases are TGCGCCAGCAGCTCGAAACAGGGGCCTAACTCTGGAAACACCATATATTTT.

About this clonotype: Given a much more abundant clone one base away, this may be a read error. This sequence joins TRBV20-1 and TRBJ2-4, with TRBD2 matching over 11 bases. V shed 3 bases, J shed 2 bases, and the junction held 6 bases outside the gene matches. This CDR3 has 16 residues. Germline V gene data show CDR1 as DFQATT and CDR2 as SNEGSKA (reference sequence). CDR3 sequence: CSARTSGVRTKNIQYF. CDR3 DNA: TGCAGTGCTAGGACTAGCGGGGTGAGAACCAAAAACATTCAGTACTTC.

The chain links TRBV20-1 to TRBJ2-5; either TRBD1 or TRBD2 may supply D (5 bases each). The CDR3 length is 14 residues. The V gene's germline CDR1 is DFQATT and CDR2 SNEGSKA (reference sequence). The V gene lost 2 bases and the J gene lost 1 base, with 11 bases spanning the gap. The CDR3 loop is CSARRGGSQETQYF. DNA for the CDR3: TGCAGTGCTAGACGTGGGGGAAGCCAAGAGACCCAGTACTTC.

The rearrangement links TRBV18 to TRBJ2-7, with 7 bases lining up with TRBD1. The germline CDR1 and CDR2 sequences are KGHSH and LQKENI. Germline trimming cut 6 bases from V and 0 bases from J; bases unmatched to any gene: 2. CDR3 length equals 13 residues. Here the CDR3 reads CASSGTASYEQYF. The CDR3 nucleotides are TGTGCCAGCTCCGGGACAGCCTCCTACGAGCAGTACTTC.